Below, 14 T cell receptor beta chains from the same sample are listed, as sequenced in a study of T cells after yellow fever vaccination. TCRdb ran MiXCR on the 5' RACE reads and lists one entry per CDR3 protein. The top ten hold around 24% of the sample, which has some 350,000 distinct CDR3 sequences, around 3.9% seen once. This material consisted of PBMCs, taken 5 days after the yellow fever booster vaccination. Every receptor here comes from a man aged 18 to 35 who received the YFV17D yellow fever vaccine.

This chain connects TRBV6-6 to TRBJ2-3, with TRBD1 matching over 10 bases. Germline V gene lookup returns CDR1 MNHNY and CDR2 SVGAGI (reference sequence). The length of the CDR3 is 15 residues. The V segment lost 6 bases and the J segment 3 bases; nucleotides outside the gene matches: 6. CDR3 nucleotides: TGTGCCAGCAGCAAACCGGGACAGGGGACAGATACGCAGTATTTT. Its translation is CASSKPGQGTDTQYF.

This chain joins TRBV19 and TRBJ1-2; the D gene is possibly TRBD1 (6 bases). Germline loops: CDR1 LNHDA, CDR2 SQIVND (reference sequence). The CDR3 extends over 12 amino acids. The ends were cut back, 5 bases at V and 6 bases at J, with 10 bases in the middle. The DNA for the CDR3 is TGTGCCAGTAGTCGGGGGGCGGATGGCTACACCTTC. It yields the protein CASSRGADGYTF.

This clonotype was seen a handful of times. The chain employs TRBV7-9 and TRBJ2-1; possible D gene TRBD1, 7 bases. The CDR3 spans 10 residues. The ends were cut back, 5 bases at V and 12 bases at J, with 8 bases in the middle. Germline V gene lookup returns CDR1 SEHNR and CDR2 FQNEAQ (reference sequence). The CDR3 is CASSQGGQFF. The CDR3 region has the DNA TGTGCCAGCAGCCAGGGGGGGCAGTTCTTC.

The chain recombines TRBV7-2 with TRBJ1-1; D ambiguous. The CDR3 is made up of 13 amino acids. The V end was cut by 0 bases, the J end by 5 bases, with 7 bases between. Germline lookup yields CDR1 SGHTA and CDR2 FQGNSA. The CDR3 region is CASSLADGTEAFF. The DNA for the CDR3 is TGTGCCAGCAGCTTAGCGGACGGGACTGAAGCTTTCTTT.

A few counts support this clonotype. For the CDR3, the DNA is TGTGCCAGCAGCTTAGGGGCCTCGGGCAGAAAGCACTATGGCTACACCTTC. Amino acids: CASSLGASGRKHYGYTF. The chain links TRBV7-9 to TRBJ1-2; D ambiguous. There are 17 residues in the CDR3. Germline V gene lookup returns CDR1 SEHNR and CDR2 FQNEAQ (reference sequence). V lost 1 base and J lost 3, with 18 bases in between.

The V call is TRBV9, the J call TRBJ2-3; the D is unclear. CDR1 and CDR2 (germline): SGDLS, YYNGEE. This CDR3 has 15 amino acids. V lost 0 bases to trimming and J lost 6 bases, with 14 bases between them. The CDR3 nucleotides read TGTGCCAGCAGCGTAGGGGCCCATGGCCCTGATACGCAGTATTTT. Encoded protein: CASSVGAHGPDTQYF.

The V gene is TRBV20-1, the J gene TRBJ2-4; 8 positions match TRBD1. V was pared by 0 bases and J by 3 bases, with 13 bases of the junction left unmatched. The CDR3 is 18 amino acids. Germline CDR1 is DFQATT and CDR2 is SNEGSKA (reference sequence). DNA of the CDR3: TGCAGTGCTAGAGATCGAAGTCCCAGGGGGCTCGGCAAAAACATTCAGTACTTC. It specifies CSARDRSPRGLGKNIQYF.

This chain connects TRBV5-1 to TRBJ2-3; 9 bases match TRBD1. CDR1 and CDR2 (germline): SGHRS, YFSETQ. The CDR3 totals 15 residues. The junction had 9 bases not matched to a gene; V was cut back by 4 bases and J by 6 bases. CDR3 sequence: CASSPPGQGRDTQYF. CDR3 DNA: TGCGCCAGCAGCCCCCCGGGACAGGGAAGGGATACGCAGTATTTT.

The chain employs TRBV20-1 and TRBJ2-1; D is unresolved. V was cut by 3 bases and J by 9 bases, with 9 bases left in between. Germline assignment: CDR1 DFQATT and CDR2 SNEGSKA (reference sequence). The CDR3 is 11 residues long. For the CDR3, the DNA is TGCAGTGCTAGGGATCGGGCTGAGCAGTTCTTC. It yields the protein CSARDRAEQFF.

Ten or more counts support this clonotype. The rearrangement joins TRBV7-2 to TRBJ2-5; D call uncertain. Trimming cost V 1 base and J 8 bases, with 14 bases left between them. The CDR3 length is 14 residues. Germline CDR1 reads SGHTA; CDR2 reads FQGNSA. The CDR3 here is CASSLGISRETQYF. The CDR3 nucleotides are TGTGCCAGCAGCTTAGGGATAAGTAGAGAAACCCAGTACTTC.

The V call is TRBV5-1, the J call TRBJ1-1; 7 bases fit TRBD1. Germline assignment: CDR1 SGHRS and CDR2 YFSETQ. The J segment lost 3 bases and the V segment lost 1 base, leaving 15 bases of the junction unmatched. The length of the CDR3 is 18 residues. Here the CDR3 reads CASSLMSRGDIRDTEAFF. CDR3 nucleotide sequence: TGCGCCAGCAGCTTGATGTCCAGGGGGGATATAAGGGACACTGAAGCTTTCTTT.

This clonotype was counted between two and nine times. J is TRBJ1-4 and V is TRBV30; D gene uncertain. Germline values: CDR1 GTSNPN, CDR2 SVGIG (reference sequence). The CDR3 runs 13 residues. Between the trimmed V and J ends, which lost 0 bases and 12 bases, there was a span of 14 bases. The CDR3 sequence is CAWSVNVMKELFF. The CDR3 coding sequence is TGTGCCTGGAGTGTAAACGTAATGAAGGAACTGTTTTTT.

This clonotype was detected only a few times. The chain uses TRBV27 and TRBJ1-2; 9 bases fit TRBD1. The CDR3 spans 16 residues. The V gene's germline CDR1 is MNHEY and CDR2 SMNVEV (reference sequence). V was clipped by 4 bases and J by 4 bases; unmatched bases: 10. The CDR3 here is CASSSYRDRATYGYTF. The CDR3 DNA sequence: TGTGCCAGCAGTTCTTACCGGGACAGGGCCACCTATGGCTACACCTTC.

The rearrangement links TRBV9 to TRBJ1-6; no definite D call. Germline values: CDR1 SGDLS, CDR2 YYNGEE. Trimming cost V 0 bases and J 5 bases, with 3 bases left between them. This CDR3 has 13 residues. The DNA for the CDR3 is TGTGCCAGCAGCGTAGCGGATAATTCACCCCTCCACTTT. Translation: CASSVADNSPLHF.